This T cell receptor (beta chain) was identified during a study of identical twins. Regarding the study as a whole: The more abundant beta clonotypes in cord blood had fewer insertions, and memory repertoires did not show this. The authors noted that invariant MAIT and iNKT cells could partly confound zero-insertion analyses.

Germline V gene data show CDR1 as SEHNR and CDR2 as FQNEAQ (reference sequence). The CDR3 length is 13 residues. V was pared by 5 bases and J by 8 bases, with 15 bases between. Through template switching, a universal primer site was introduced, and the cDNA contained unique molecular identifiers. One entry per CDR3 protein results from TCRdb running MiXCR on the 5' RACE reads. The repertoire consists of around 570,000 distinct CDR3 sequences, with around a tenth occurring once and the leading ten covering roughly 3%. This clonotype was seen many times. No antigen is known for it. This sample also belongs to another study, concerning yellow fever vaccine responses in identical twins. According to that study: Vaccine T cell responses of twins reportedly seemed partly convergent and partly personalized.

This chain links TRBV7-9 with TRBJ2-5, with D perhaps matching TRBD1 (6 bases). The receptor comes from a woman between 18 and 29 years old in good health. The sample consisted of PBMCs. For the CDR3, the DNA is TGTGCCAGCAGCATGGGACAAGACAGAACCCAGTACTTC. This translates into CASSMGQDRTQYF.